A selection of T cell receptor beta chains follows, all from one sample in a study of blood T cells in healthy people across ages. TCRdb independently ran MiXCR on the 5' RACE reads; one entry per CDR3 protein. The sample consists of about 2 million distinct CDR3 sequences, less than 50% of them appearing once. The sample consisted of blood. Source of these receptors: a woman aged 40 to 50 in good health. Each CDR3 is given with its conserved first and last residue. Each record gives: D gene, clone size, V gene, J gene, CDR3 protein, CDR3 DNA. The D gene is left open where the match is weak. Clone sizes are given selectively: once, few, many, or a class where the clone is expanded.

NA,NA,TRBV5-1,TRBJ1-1,CASSQTSNTEAFF,TGCGCCAGCAGCCAGACGTCGAACACTGAAGCTTTCTTT
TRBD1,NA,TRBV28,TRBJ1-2,CASNADRGLYGYTF,TGTGCCAGCAATGCGGACAGGGGGCTCTATGGCTACACCTTC
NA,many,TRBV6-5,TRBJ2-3,CASSLLGGGTDTQYF,TGTGCCAGCAGCCTTCTAGGAGGCGGCACAGATACGCAGTATTTT
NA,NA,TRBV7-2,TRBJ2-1,CASSLDVALPYNEQFF,TGTGCCAGCAGCTTAGACGTCGCACTACCCTACAATGAGCAGTTCTTC
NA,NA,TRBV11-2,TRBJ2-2,CASSPRAGELFF,TGTGCCAGCAGCCCCAGGGCCGGGGAGCTGTTTTTT
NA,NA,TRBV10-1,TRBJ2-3,CASKDTSTDTQYF,TGCGCCAGCAAGGATACTAGCACAGATACGCAGTATTTT
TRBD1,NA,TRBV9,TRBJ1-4,CASSGGPGQGYEKLFF,TGTGCCAGCAGCGGGGGACCGGGACAGGGTTATGAAAAACTGTTTTTT
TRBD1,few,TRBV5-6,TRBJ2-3,CASSLPRTGVTDTQYF,TGTGCCAGCAGCTTGCCTAGGACAGGGGTAACAGATACGCAGTATTTT
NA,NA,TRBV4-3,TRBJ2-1,CASSQKKGGGSGYNEQFF,TGCGCCAGCAGCCAAAAAAAGGGGGGGGGCTCGGGTTACAATGAGCAGTTCTTC
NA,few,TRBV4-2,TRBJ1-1,CASSSPGHLENTEAFF,TGTGCCAGCAGCTCGCCGGGACACCTAGAGAACACTGAAGCTTTCTTT
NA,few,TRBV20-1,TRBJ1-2,CSARLRGSRDGYTF,TGCAGTGCTAGACTCCGAGGCAGTCGGGATGGCTACACCTTC
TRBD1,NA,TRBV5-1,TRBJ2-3,CASSERTGKDTQYF,TGCGCCAGCAGCGAAAGGACAGGGAAAGATACGCAGTATTTT
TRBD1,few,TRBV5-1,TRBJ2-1,CASSFVGQLNEQFF,TGCGCCAGCAGCTTCGTGGGACAGCTCAATGAGCAGTTCTTC
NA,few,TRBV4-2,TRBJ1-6,CASSQFGDSPLHF,TGTGCCAGCAGCCAGTTTGGCGATTCACCCCTCCACTTT
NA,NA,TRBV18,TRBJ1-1,CASSPLRTELMNTEAFF,TGTGCCAGCTCACCACTTAGGACAGAATTGATGAACACTGAAGCTTTCTTT
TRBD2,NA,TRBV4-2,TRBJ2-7,CASTKAGVGGYEQYF,TGTGCCAGCACTAAAGCGGGGGTCGGGGGCTACGAGCAGTACTTC
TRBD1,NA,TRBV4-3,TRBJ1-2,CASSQEDLQGRYRGYTF,TGCGCCAGCAGCCAAGAGGATTTACAGGGGCGGTATCGGGGCTACACCTTC
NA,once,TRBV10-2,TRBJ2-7,CASREQVGSYEQYF,TGCGCCAGCAGAGAGCAAGTAGGCTCCTACGAGCAGTACTTC
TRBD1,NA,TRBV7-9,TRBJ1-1,CAGSLGDRGAEAFF,TGTGCCGGCAGCTTAGGAGACAGGGGGGCTGAAGCTTTCTTT
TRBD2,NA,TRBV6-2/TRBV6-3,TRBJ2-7,CASGRGSYEQYF,TGTGCTAGCGGGAGAGGTTCCTACGAGCAGTACTTC
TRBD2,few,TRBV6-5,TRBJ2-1,CASSYLTSGGRQQFF,TGTGCCAGCAGTTACCTGACTAGCGGGGGGCGTCAGCAGTTCTTC
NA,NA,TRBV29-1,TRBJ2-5,CSVEVVLTGRGRETQYF,TGCAGCGTTGAAGTTGTTTTGACAGGGAGGGGACGAGAGACCCAGTACTTC
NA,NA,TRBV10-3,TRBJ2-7,CAIGRVGEQYF,TGTGCCATCGGAAGGGTCGGCGAGCAGTACTTC
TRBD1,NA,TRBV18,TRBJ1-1,CASSPPGQGARGEAFF,TGTGCCAGCTCACCACCGGGACAGGGGGCTCGGGGTGAAGCTTTCTTT
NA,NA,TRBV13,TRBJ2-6,CASSRGSAGANVLTF,TGTGCCAGCAGCCGGGGGAGCGCTGGGGCCAACGTCCTGACTTTC
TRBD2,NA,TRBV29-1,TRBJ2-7,CSVILASGTSSYEQYF,TGCAGCGTCATACTGGCTAGCGGGACCAGCTCCTACGAGCAGTACTTC
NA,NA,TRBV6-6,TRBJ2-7,CASSYEGSPSYEQYF,TGTGCCAGCAGTTACGAAGGAAGTCCGTCCTACGAGCAGTACTTC
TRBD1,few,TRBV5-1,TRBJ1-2,CASSGGTETHGYTF,TGCGCCAGCAGTGGTGGGACAGAGACCCATGGCTACACCTTC
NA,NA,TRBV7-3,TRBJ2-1,CASSSRGGINEQFF,TGTGCCAGCAGCTCAAGAGGGGGAATCAATGAGCAGTTCTTC